This T cell receptor (beta chain) derives from a study of T cell changes during pregnancy in multiple sclerosis. Germline V lookup: CDR1 LNHDA, CDR2 SQIVND (reference sequence). V was trimmed by 7 bases and J by 6 bases, leaving 18 bases between them. There are 14 residues in the CDR3. Repertoires were generated with immunoSEQ multiplex PCR, while TCRdb's copy carries only in-frame clones and drops some. The sample yields tens of thousands of clones, about 90% seen once. The clonotype originates from a female donor in good health, enrolled as a control in a pregnancy study. The sequences come from peripheral blood, collected in the first trimester of pregnancy. The V and J genes are TRBV19 and TRBJ1-1; D unresolved. The CDR3 loop reads CASTPSGMSSEAFF. The CDR3 coding sequence is TGTGCCAGTACCCCATCGGGGATGTCGTCTGAAGCTTTCTTT.